These T cell receptor beta chains were read from a single sample in a study of beta chain features in type 1 diabetes. Produced via immunoSEQ multiplex PCR; TCRdb's table is partial and in-frame only. The sample shows 200,000 to 300,000 clones, over 11% of them seen only once. Source material: naive CD4+ T cells from blood. The source is a young man with type 1 diabetes. Both conserved end residues are part of each CDR3. The D gene is left open where the match is weak. Not every row has a clone size; where given, it reads once, few, many or a size class.

d_gene | abundance | j_gene | v_gene | len | CDR3nt | CDR3aa
TRBD1 | few | TRBJ1-1 | TRBV9 | 15 | TGTGCCAGCAGCGTAGAAGGACAGGGTAGCACTGAAGCTTTCTTT | CASSVEGQGSTEAFF
TRBD1 | NA | TRBJ2-7 | TRBV18 | 14 | TGTGCCAGCTCGCAGGACAGGGGACCCAGCGAGCAGTACTTC | CASSQDRGPSEQYF
TRBD1 | NA | TRBJ2-2 | TRBV7-6 | 15 | TGTGCCAGCAGCTCCAAAACAGGGGACACCGGGGAGCTGTTTTTT | CASSSKTGDTGELFF
NA | NA | TRBJ1-2 | TRBV14 | 14 | TGTGCCAGCAGCCAGTTAGGGGCGGTCTATGGCTACACCTTC | CASSQLGAVYGYTF
TRBD2 | few | TRBJ2-5 | TRBV13 | 17 | TGTGCCAGCAACCGGAGGACACCGACTAGCGGCCAAGAGACCCAGTACTTC | CASNRRTPTSGQETQYF
TRBD2 | NA | TRBJ2-1 | TRBV27 | 17 | TGTGCCAGCAGTTTATTTAGCGGGAGGGCTCGGGGGGGAGAGCAGTTCTTC | CASSLFSGRARGGEQFF
TRBD1 | NA | TRBJ2-5 | TRBV2 | 14 | TGTGCCAGCACTCCGGGACAGGGTGAGCAGACCCAGTACTTC | CASTPGQGEQTQYF
NA | few | TRBJ2-4 | TRBV9 | 15 | TGTGCCAGCAGCCAGACGGGTACTGGGAGTGTCATTCAGTACTTC | CASSQTGTGSVIQYF
NA | NA | TRBJ1-1 | TRBV2 | 13 | TGTGCCAGCATTGGGCAGGGAGGCACTGAAGCTTTCTTT | CASIGQGGTEAFF
TRBD1 | few | TRBJ2-2 | TRBV9 | 15 | TGTGCCAGCAGCGCCGGACAGGGGAACACCGGGGAGCTGTTTTTT | CASSAGQGNTGELFF
TRBD1 | NA | TRBJ2-7 | TRBV2 | 13 | TGTGCCAGCAGTGAATCAACAGGGGGCGAGCAGTACTTC | CASSESTGGEQYF
TRBD2 | few | TRBJ2-7 | TRBV7-9 | 15 | TGTGCCAGCAGCCTACAAGGGACTAGCGCCTACGAGCAGTACTTC | CASSLQGTSAYEQYF
TRBD1 | NA | TRBJ2-5 | TRBV2 | 15 | TGTGCCAGCAGTCAAGACCAGGGGGAAACGGAGACCCAGTACTTC | CASSQDQGETETQYF
NA | few | TRBJ1-2 | TRBV18 | 14 | TGTGCCAGCTCACCATTGGAAGGGGGCTATGGCTACACCTTC | CASSPLEGGYGYTF
TRBD1 | few | TRBJ2-1 | TRBV18 | 17 | TGTGCCAGCTCACCCGGGACAGGGGGCGATTGGAACAATGAGCAGTTCTTC | CASSPGTGGDWNNEQFF
TRBD2 | NA | TRBJ2-1 | TRBV9 | 14 | TGTGCCAGCAGCACCAGGACTAGCGGCAATGAGCAGTTCTTC | CASSTRTSGNEQFF
NA | NA | TRBJ1-1 | TRBV29-1 | 12 | TGCAGCGTTGTACGACAGCACACTGAAGCTTTCTTT | CSVVRQHTEAFF
TRBD2 | few | TRBJ2-5 | TRBV11-2 | 14 | TGTGCCAGCACCTTTAGCGGGGTCGACGGGACCCAGTACTTC | CASTFSGVDGTQYF
TRBD1 | few | TRBJ2-4 | TRBV19 | 14 | TGTGCCAGTAGTGACCGGGACAGCAAAAACATTCAGTACTTC | CASSDRDSKNIQYF
NA | NA | TRBJ1-1 | TRBV30 | 12 | TGTGCCCTACGACACGGGAACACTGAAGCTTTCTTT | CALRHGNTEAFF
TRBD1 | NA | TRBJ1-6 | TRBV7-9 | 14 | TGTGCCAGCAGCGACAGGGCCCCAAGCTCACCCCTCCACTTT | CASSDRAPSSPLHF
TRBD1 | few | TRBJ1-5 | TRBV19 | 15 | TGTGCCAGTAGTCCCCGCAGGGGGTGGAATCAGCCCCAGCATTTT | CASSPRRGWNQPQHF
TRBD1 | NA | TRBJ2-7 | TRBV29-1 | 16 | TGCAGCGTTTACCCATCCCCGACAGGGGGCCTCTACGAGCAGTACTTC | CSVYPSPTGGLYEQYF
NA | NA | TRBJ1-5 | TRBV5-1 | 14 | TGCGCCAGCAGCTTGGAGGCGGGTAATCAGCCCCAGCATTTT | CASSLEAGNQPQHF
NA | NA | TRBJ1-2 | TRBV27 | 17 | TGTGCCAGCAGTTTAAAGGGTAGGGGAGGTCTACCCTATGGCTACACCTTC | CASSLKGRGGLPYGYTF
TRBD2 | few | TRBJ2-1 | TRBV28 | 14 | TGTGCCAGCAGGCTAGCGGGGGGGGGTAATGAGCAGTTCTTC | CASRLAGGGNEQFF
TRBD1 | few | TRBJ2-2 | TRBV29-1 | 13 | TGCAGCGTTAGGGGGCGCGAAACCGGGGAGCTGTTTTTT | CSVRGRETGELFF
NA | few | TRBJ2-5 | TRBV18 | 14 | TGTGCCAGCTCACCACTGAACAGGGTAGAGACCCAGTACTTC | CASSPLNRVETQYF
TRBD1 | NA | TRBJ2-7 | TRBV11-2 | 13 | TGTGCCAGCACGGGACAGGGGGGTTACGAGCAGTACTTC | CASTGQGGYEQYF
NA | few | TRBJ1-2 | TRBV18 | 15 | TGTGCCAGCTCACCACCGAATCAATTCGGCTATGGCTACACCTTC | CASSPPNQFGYGYTF
NA | few | TRBJ2-1 | TRBV19 | 16 | TGTGCCAGTAGTATACGGGCTAGCCCCGTGGGAAATGAGCAGTTCTTC | CASSIRASPVGNEQFF
NA | few | TRBJ2-7 | TRBV19 | 15 | TGTGCCAGTAGGCGGAGCGGAGGGAGCTCCTACGAGCAGTACTTC | CASRRSGGSSYEQYF
NA | NA | TRBJ2-5 | TRBV6-6 | 10 | TGTGCCACCAACTATGAGACCCAGTACTTC | CATNYETQYF
TRBD1 | NA | TRBJ1-2 | TRBV11-2 | 15 | TGTGCCAGCAGCTTAGGTCCGGGACAGGGCTATGGCTACACCTTC | CASSLGPGQGYGYTF
NA | NA | TRBJ1-5 | TRBV10-2 | 13 | TGCGCCAGCACCAACGGGGGTAATCAGCCCCAGCATTTT | CASTNGGNQPQHF
TRBD1 | few | TRBJ2-4 | TRBV5-1 | 14 | TGCGCCAGCGGACAGGGTGATGCCAAAAACATTCAGTACTTC | CASGQGDAKNIQYF
NA | NA | TRBJ1-1 | TRBV28 | 12 | TGTGCCAGCACCCCTGTCCTTCGTGAAGCTTTCTTT | CASTPVLREAFF
NA | NA | TRBJ2-6 | TRBV2 | 17 | TGTGCCAGCAGGCCCGGGACACGCTCCTCTGGGGCCAACGTCCTGACTTTC | CASRPGTRSSGANVLTF
NA | NA | TRBJ1-5 | TRBV6-1 | 15 | TGTGCCAGCAGTCCGGGGGAGGTAAGCAATCAGCCCCAGCATTTT | CASSPGEVSNQPQHF
NA | NA | TRBJ2-1 | TRBV28 | 14 | TGTGCCAGCAGTTTTGTCACGGTTTACAATGAGCAGTTCTTC | CASSFVTVYNEQFF
NA | NA | TRBJ1-5 | TRBV7-9 | 14 | TGTGCCAGCAGCTCTAGCGTTAGCAATCAGCCCCAGCATTTT | CASSSSVSNQPQHF
NA | once | TRBJ2-3 | TRBV15 | 13 | TGTGCCACCACCAGGGGTGGGCCGCCAATCTTGTATTTT | CATTRGGPPILYF
NA | NA | TRBJ2-3 | TRBV27 | 14 | TGTGCCAGCAGTTTAGAGGTATCCACAGATACGCAGTATTTT | CASSLEVSTDTQYF
NA | NA | TRBJ2-7 | TRBV11-2 | 15 | TGTGCCAGCCGACGGCCAGGGGAACCGTCCTACGAGCAGTACTTC | CASRRPGEPSYEQYF
NA | NA | TRBJ1-1 | TRBV5-1 | 15 | TGCGCCAGCAGACAACGGACGGGAGTGAACACTGAAGCTTTCTTT | CASRQRTGVNTEAFF
NA | few | TRBJ2-5 | TRBV7-2 | 15 | TGTGCCAGCAGCTTAATGCCTAGCAGACAAGAGACCCAGTACTTC | CASSLMPSRQETQYF
NA | few | TRBJ1-2 | TRBV4-1 | 15 | TGCGCCAGCAGCCAAGGCGGGAGACCTAACTATGGCTACACCTTC | CASSQGGRPNYGYTF
NA | NA | TRBJ1-5 | TRBV7-9 | 15 | TGTGCCAGCAGCTTAGAAGGGGCGTCCGGGCAGCCCCAGCATTTT | CASSLEGASGQPQHF
NA | few | TRBJ2-7 | TRBV28 | 15 | TGTGCCAGCAGTTTAATCCCACCTCAGGGAGGTGAGCAGTACTTC | CASSLIPPQGGEQYF
NA | few | TRBJ1-2 | TRBV30 | 14 | TGTGCCTGGAGTCGAAGAGGGCGGGTCTATGGCTACACCTTC | CAWSRRGRVYGYTF